This TCR beta chain was retrieved from a study of blood T cell repertoires in COVID-19. The data were produced by immunoSEQ multiplex PCR, yet TCRdb's version contains in-frame clones alone and is incomplete. The repertoire consists of 50,000 to 65,000 clones, with more than 80% occurring once and the leading ten covering 5.3%. This CDR3 contains 14 residues. Trimming stripped 2 bases from V and 0 bases from J, with 8 bases between. The germline V gene has CDR1 GTSNPN and CDR2 SVGIG (reference sequence). The V call is TRBV30, the J call TRBJ1-5, with D possibly matching TRBD1 (5 bases). The sequenced sample consisted of peripheral blood. This TCR was recovered from a woman in her fifties or sixties with acute or convalescent COVID-19. CDR3 sequence reads: CAWSRGNSNQPQHF. The CDR3 DNA sequence: TGTGCCTGGAGTCGGGGGAATAGCAATCAGCCCCAGCATTTT.